One and the same sample provided the 22 T cell receptor beta chains below, sequenced in a study of blood T cell repertoires in COVID-19. Some clones are missing from TCRdb's copy, which holds only in-frame ones; the method was immunoSEQ multiplex PCR. The data contain approximately 90,000 clones, approximately 86% of them singletons. Sequencing was performed on peripheral blood. The receptor source for this set is a man in his sixties with acute or convalescent COVID-19.

The rearrangement links TRBV7-9 to TRBJ1-1, with D uncertain. Germline CDR1 and CDR2: SEHNR and FQNEAQ (reference sequence). V lost 2 bases to trimming and J lost 4 bases, with 11 bases between them. The CDR3 totals 14 residues. In DNA form, the CDR3 reads TGTGCCAGCAGCTTATGGAGGGTGGGCACTGAAGCTTTCTTT. Translating gives CASSLWRVGTEAFF.

The V and J genes are TRBV5-1 and TRBJ1-3, with D hard to call. The length of the CDR3 is 16 residues. Germline V CDR1 and CDR2: SGHRS, YFSETQ. The ends were cut back, 3 bases at V and 0 bases at J, with 13 bases in the middle. The CDR3 bases are TGCGCCAGCAGCTCGTCAGCTACTAACTCTGGAAACACCATATATTTT. Translating it yields CASSSSATNSGNTIYF.

This chain links TRBV12-3 or TRBV12-4 with TRBJ2-5; D is possibly TRBD2 (6 bases). The CDR3 is 13 amino acids. With 4 bases removed from V and 5 bases from J, the gap between germline ends came to 11 bases. The CDR3 coding sequence is TGTGCCAGCAGTTCTAGCGCTTGGGAGACCCAGTACTTC. It yields the protein CASSSSAWETQYF.

The genes are TRBV20-1 and TRBJ1-4; 7 bases fit TRBD1. With V trimmed by 3 bases and J by 3 bases, 7 bases remained unmatched. Per germline, CDR1 DFQATT and CDR2 SNEGSKA (reference sequence). The CDR3 contains 15 residues. CDR3: CSASRRQGANEKLFF. CDR3 DNA sequence: TGCAGTGCTAGTCGTAGACAGGGTGCTAATGAAAAACTGTTTTTT.

CDR3 loop: CASSLSQGGFSGNTIYF. In DNA, the CDR3 is TGTGCCAGCAGCTTGTCACAGGGTGGGTTCTCTGGAAACACCATATATTTT. The V and J genes are TRBV5-4 and TRBJ1-3; the D gene is possibly TRBD1 (6 bases). Germline V gene lookup returns CDR1 SGHNT and CDR2 YYREEE (reference sequence). The CDR3 loop spans 17 amino acids. Deletions cut 1 base from V and 0 bases from J, with 14 bases between.

J is TRBJ2-7 and V is TRBV27; 7 bases map to TRBD2. V gave up 4 bases and J gave up 4 bases; unmatched junction bases: 7. Germline CDR1 is MNHEY and CDR2 is SMNVEV (reference sequence). This CDR3 region has 14 residues. The CDR3 is CASSWLGGEYEQYF. The CDR3 region has the DNA TGTGCCAGCAGTTGGCTGGGGGGGGAATACGAGCAGTACTTC.

J is TRBJ2-7 and V is TRBV7-9; 15 nucleotides match TRBD2. There are 16 residues in the CDR3. V lost 6 bases, J lost 4 bases, and 7 bases stayed unmatched. CDR1 and CDR2 from the germline V gene are SEHNR and FQNEAQ (reference sequence). The CDR3 region has the DNA TGTGCCAGCAGTACGGGACTAGCGGGAGGAGGGTACGAGCAGTACTTC. Protein sequence: CASSTGLAGGGYEQYF.

The chain has TRBV6-2 or TRBV6-3 and TRBJ1-2, with D possibly being TRBD1 (6 bases). The V and J ends lost 0 bases and 7 bases respectively, with 12 bases between them. The CDR3 sequence is 14 residues long. Germline V gives CDR1 MNHEY, CDR2 SVGEGT. The CDR3 nucleotides are TGTGCCAGCAGTTACTCCCAGGGGAACAGTGGCTACACCTTC. Translation gives CASSYSQGNSGYTF.

This clone has only one observation. The rearrangement joins TRBV7-8 to TRBJ1-1; 11 bases map to TRBD1. The germline gives CDR1 SGHVS, CDR2 FQNEAQ. V was pared by 1 base and J by 11 bases, with 9 bases of the junction left unmatched. The length of the CDR3 is 15 residues. The DNA of the CDR3 is TGTGCCAGCAGCTTAGGGACAGGGGGCGCTTCGTGGGCTTTCTTT. Protein: CASSLGTGGASWAFF.

V gene TRBV19 combines with J gene TRBJ1-5; D might be TRBD1 (5 bases). The V and J ends lost 3 bases and 7 bases respectively, with 13 bases between them. Germline V lookup: CDR1 LNHDA, CDR2 SQIVND (reference sequence). The CDR3 is made up of 14 amino acids. The CDR3 is CASSMGLFRQPQHF. CDR3 DNA sequence: TGTGCCAGTAGTATGGGACTTTTTAGACAGCCCCAGCATTTT. Based on the CDR3 plus reference TRBV19 and TRBJ1-5, the full variable domain is DGGITQSPKYLFRKEGQNVTLSCEQNLNHDAMYWYRQDPGQGLRLIYYSQIVNDFQKGDIAEGYSVSREKKESFPLTVTSAQKNPTAFYLCASSMGLFRQPQHFGDGTRLSIL.

This clone was recorded once. This chain joins TRBV2 and TRBJ1-2; possibly TRBD1 for D (6 bases). Germline CDR1 and CDR2: SNHLY and FYNNEI. The CDR3 has 13 residues. V was pared by 8 bases and J by 8 bases, with 18 bases between. DNA for the CDR3: TGTGCCAGCCCCACAGGGACCTCTCTGGGCTACACCTTC. It encodes CASPTGTSLGYTF.

This chain links TRBV5-1 with TRBJ1-2, with TRBD1 matching 9 bases. CDR1 SGHRS and CDR2 YFSETQ come from the germline V gene. V was pared by 2 bases and J by 8 bases, with 4 bases of the junction left unmatched. This CDR3 contains 13 residues. As DNA, the CDR3 is TGCGCCAGCAGCTTCGGACAGGGGAACGGCTACACCTTC. The encoded protein is CASSFGQGNGYTF.

The V gene is TRBV2, the J gene TRBJ2-1; 7 bases are a match to TRBD1. CDR1 is SNHLY, CDR2 FYNNEI, per germline. The CDR3 consists of 15 residues. J was trimmed by 0 bases and V by 8 bases; bases with no gene match: 7. The CDR3 region is CASGRQGNSYNEQFF. The CDR3 bases are TGTGCCAGCGGAAGACAGGGCAACTCCTACAATGAGCAGTTCTTC.

The chain recombines TRBV18 with TRBJ1-4; the D gene is possibly TRBD1 (5 bases). The CDR3 runs to 16 residues. The V and J ends lost 2 bases and 0 bases respectively, with 10 bases between them. Germline CDR1 reads KGHSH; CDR2 reads LQKENI. The CDR3 DNA follows: TGTGCCAGCTCACCATTCGGGGGGTCAACTAATGAAAAACTGTTTTTT. Translating gives CASSPFGGSTNEKLFF.

The chain links TRBV7-9 to TRBJ1-1, with D unresolved. This CDR3 comprises 12 residues. With 3 bases removed from V and 4 bases from J, the gap between germline ends came to 6 bases. Germline assignment: CDR1 SEHNR and CDR2 FQNEAQ (reference sequence). In DNA, the CDR3 is TGTGCCAGCAGCTTGGGCACCACTGAAGCTTTCTTT. Its translation: CASSLGTTEAFF.

The chain uses TRBV7-2 and TRBJ2-7; D not resolved. The CDR3 runs to 13 residues. Trimming removed 5 bases from V and 0 bases from J, with 8 bases in between. CDR1 SGHTA and CDR2 FQGNSA come from the germline V gene. The CDR3 protein is CASSGAPSYEQYF. CDR3 sequence (DNA): TGTGCCAGCAGCGGAGCCCCCTCCTACGAGCAGTACTTC.

The genes are TRBV6-2 or TRBV6-3 and TRBJ2-1; the match to TRBD2 covers 13 bases. The CDR3 covers 15 residues. V trimming: 6 bases; J trimming: 9 bases; junction bases outside the gene matches: 8. Germline CDR1 MNHEY, CDR2 SVGEGT. This chain's CDR3 is CASSSRTSGSVEQFF. The CDR3 DNA follows: TGTGCCAGCAGCTCAAGGACTAGCGGGAGCGTTGAGCAGTTCTTC.

This clone has more than one count but fewer than ten. The V gene is TRBV10-3, the J gene TRBJ1-2, with D tentatively TRBD1 (5 bases). The CDR3 totals 15 residues. Between the trimmed V and J ends, which lost 0 bases and 6 bases, there was a span of 14 bases. CDR1 and CDR2 from the germline V gene are ENHRY and SYGVKD. This chain's CDR3 is CAISESMVGGDGYTF. In DNA form, the CDR3 reads TGTGCCATCAGTGAGTCTATGGTCGGGGGTGATGGCTACACCTTC.

The CDR3 DNA is TGTGCCAGCAGCACTCGGGACAGGGGAAACACCATATATTTT. Translation: CASSTRDRGNTIYF. V usage is TRBV9 and J usage is TRBJ1-3, with TRBD1 identical over 8 bases. The CDR3 contains 14 residues. From germline, CDR1 is SGDLS and CDR2 YYNGEE. V gave up 4 bases and J gave up 4 bases; unmatched junction bases: 4.

The chain joins TRBV3-1 (or the pseudogene TRBV3-2) to TRBJ2-5; no clear D. Per germline, CDR1 LGHDT and CDR2 YNNKEL (reference sequence). The CDR3 totals 11 residues. V gave up 8 bases and J gave up 7 bases, with 11 bases separating them. CDR3 sequence: CASARVGTQYF. In DNA, the CDR3 is TGTGCCAGCGCCCGGGTAGGGACCCAGTACTTC.

This sequence joins TRBV5-6 and TRBJ1-4; TRBD1 matches at 10 bases. J lost 7 bases, V lost 3 bases, and 9 bases had no gene match. Germline CDR1 reads SGHDT; CDR2 reads YYEEEE. The CDR3 runs to 16 residues. The CDR3 loop reads CASSSIGTGEREKLFF. The CDR3 DNA is TGTGCCAGCAGCTCCATCGGGACAGGGGAGCGTGAAAAACTGTTTTTT.

The chain has TRBV5-5 and TRBJ2-3, with TRBD1 matching over 12 bases. This CDR3 is 15 amino acids long. V dropped 0 bases and J dropped 7; count of bases not matched to a gene: 3. Germline-derived CDR1 and CDR2 are SGHKS and YYEKEE (reference sequence). Written as DNA, the CDR3 is TGTGCCAGCAGCTTGGGGGGACAGGGGGCTTATACGCAGTATTTT. This encodes CASSLGGQGAYTQYF.